What follows are 4 T cell receptor beta chains derived from one specimen sequenced in a study of blood T cell repertoires in COVID-19. Method: immunoSEQ multiplex PCR; TCRdb's copy keeps in-frame clones and lacks some. The table records 350,000 to 550,000 clones, roughly 85% of them present only once. Source material: PBMCs or T cells enriched from blood (not recorded which). These receptors were taken from a woman aged 18 to 35 with acute COVID-19.

This sequence joins TRBV24-1 and TRBJ2-2, with D tentatively TRBD2 (6 bases). The CDR3 contains 16 residues. Germline V gene data show CDR1 as KGHDR and CDR2 as SFDVKD. The ends were cut back, 4 bases at V and 5 bases at J, with 16 bases in the middle. Here the CDR3 DNA reads TGTGCCACCAGTGACTCAGGAGGGGTGGGGACCGGGGAGCTGTTTTTT. Amino acids: CATSDSGGVGTGELFF.

V and J are TRBV7-2 and TRBJ2-1; D might be TRBD2 (6 bases). The CDR3 spans 15 residues. Trimming took off 5 bases at V and 2 bases at J, with 13 bases between the two ends. CDR1 and CDR2 (germline): SGHTA, FQGNSA. The CDR3, as DNA: TGTGCCAGCAGCGCCGGACTATCCCCCTACAATGAGCAGTTCTTC. Amino acids: CASSAGLSPYNEQFF. The variable domain in full, completed from reference TRBV7-2 and TRBJ2-1, reads GAGVSQSPSNKVTEKGKDVELRCDPISGHTALYWYRQSLGQGLEFLIYFQGNSAPDKSGLPSDRFSAERTGGSVSTLTIQRTQQEDSAVYLCASSAGLSPYNEQFFGPGTRLTVL.

The chain employs TRBV20-1 and TRBJ2-3; tentative D call: TRBD1 (6 bases). Per the germline V gene, CDR1 is DFQATT and CDR2 is SNEGSKA (reference sequence). Trimming stripped 5 bases from V and 5 bases from J, with 8 bases between. The length of the CDR3 is 11 residues. The CDR3 nucleotides read TGCAGTGCTGTACAGGGAGATACGCAGTATTTT. It is translated as CSAVQGDTQYF.

CDR3 DNA sequence: TGTGCCAATTCGGGACAGGGGAACACTGAAGCTTTCTTT. Amino acids: CANSGQGNTEAFF. The gene calls are TRBV10-3 and TRBJ1-1; 9 bases are a match to TRBD1. Germline CDR1 ENHRY, CDR2 SYGVKD. The CDR3 totals 13 residues. Trimming removed 10 bases from V and 1 base from J; junction bases left unmatched: 4.